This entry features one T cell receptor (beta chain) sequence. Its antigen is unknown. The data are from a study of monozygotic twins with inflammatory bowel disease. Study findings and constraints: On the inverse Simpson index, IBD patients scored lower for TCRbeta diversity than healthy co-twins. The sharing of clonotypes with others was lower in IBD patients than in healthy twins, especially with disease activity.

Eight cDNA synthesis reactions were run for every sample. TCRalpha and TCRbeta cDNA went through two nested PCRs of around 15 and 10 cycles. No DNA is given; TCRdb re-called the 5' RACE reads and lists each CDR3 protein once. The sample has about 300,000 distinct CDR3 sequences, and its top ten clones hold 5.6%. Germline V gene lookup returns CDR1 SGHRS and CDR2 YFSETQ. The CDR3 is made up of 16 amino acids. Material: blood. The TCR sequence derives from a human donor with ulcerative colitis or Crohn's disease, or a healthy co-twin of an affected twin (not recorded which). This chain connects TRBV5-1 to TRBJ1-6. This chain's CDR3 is CASSLVRSSYNSPLHF.